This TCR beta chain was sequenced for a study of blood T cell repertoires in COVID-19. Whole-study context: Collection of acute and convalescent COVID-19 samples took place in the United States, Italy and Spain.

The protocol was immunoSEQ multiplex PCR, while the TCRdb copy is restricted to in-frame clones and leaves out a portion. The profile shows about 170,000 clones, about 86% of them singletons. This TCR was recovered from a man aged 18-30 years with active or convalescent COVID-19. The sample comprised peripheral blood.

Here the CDR3 reads CASRPGQGAPEAFF. DNA for the CDR3: TGTGCCAGCAGGCCTGGACAGGGAGCGCCTGAAGCTTTCTTT. The V gene is TRBV6-2 or TRBV6-3, the J gene TRBJ1-1, with 8 nucleotides matching TRBD1. This CDR3 contains 14 residues. The V segment lost 6 bases and the J segment 6 bases; nucleotides outside the gene matches: 9. Germline CDR1 reads MNHEY; CDR2 reads SVGEGT.